The rows below give T cell receptor beta chains drawn from one sample of a study of identical twins. TCRdb called the 5' RACE reads again in MiXCR, with one record for every CDR3 protein. The sample shows approximately 1.8 million distinct CDR3 sequences, under 35% of them seen only once. The sample was cord blood. These receptor sequences come from a newborn girl in good health. The CDR3 runs from the conserved cysteine through the conserved F or W. Fields, in order: D gene, V gene, J gene, clone size, CDR3 DNA, CDR3 protein. D genes are given only for firm matches. Size is omitted from some rows. Given values are once, few, many or a class for expanded clones.

d_gene: .
v_gene: TRBV29-1
j_gene: TRBJ1-3
abundance: .
CDR3nt: TGCAGCGTCTACCCTCGGAGGGGGGATAGAAACACCATATATTTT
CDR3aa: CSVYPRRGDRNTIYF

d_gene: .
v_gene: TRBV5-1
j_gene: TRBJ2-2
abundance: many
CDR3nt: TGTGCCAGCAGTTTTGGGAACACCGGGGAGCTGTTTTTT
CDR3aa: CASSFGNTGELFF

d_gene: TRBD1
v_gene: TRBV12-3/TRBV12-4
j_gene: TRBJ2-1
abundance: few
CDR3nt: TGTGCCAGCATCTCCGGGACAGCACCGTACAATGAGCAGTTCTTC
CDR3aa: CASISGTAPYNEQFF

d_gene: .
v_gene: TRBV20-1
j_gene: TRBJ2-3
abundance: .
CDR3nt: TGCAGTGCTAGGTCCTGGGGAGTGACAGATACGCAGTATTTT
CDR3aa: CSARSWGVTDTQYF

d_gene: .
v_gene: TRBV21-1
j_gene: TRBJ1-1
abundance: .
CDR3nt: TGTGCCAGCAGCACCCTGGGACAGGGGGGGAGCACTGAAGCTTTCTTT
CDR3aa: CASSTLGQGGSTEAFF

d_gene: .
v_gene: TRBV6-1
j_gene: TRBJ2-3
abundance: .
CDR3nt: TGTGCCAGCAGTGCCCTTGCAGATACGCAGTATTTT
CDR3aa: CASSALADTQYF

d_gene: .
v_gene: TRBV7-2
j_gene: TRBJ2-3
abundance: many
CDR3nt: TGTGCCAGCAGCTTTAACATTGGAGATACGCAGTATTTT
CDR3aa: CASSFNIGDTQYF

d_gene: TRBD1
v_gene: TRBV7-6
j_gene: TRBJ1-4
abundance: .
CDR3nt: TGTGCCAGCAGCTTCCCGCCGACAGGGGCCAATAATGAAAAACTGTTTTTT
CDR3aa: CASSFPPTGANNEKLFF

d_gene: .
v_gene: TRBV7-9
j_gene: TRBJ1-4
abundance: few
CDR3nt: TGTGCCAGCAGCTTACCAGTTGACAGGATTAATGAAAAACTGTTTTTT
CDR3aa: CASSLPVDRINEKLFF

d_gene: .
v_gene: TRBV5-6
j_gene: TRBJ1-6
abundance: .
CDR3nt: TGTGCCAGCAGCTTGGACAGGTCAAGCTCACCCCCCCACTTT
CDR3aa: CASSLDRSSSPPHF

d_gene: .
v_gene: TRBV27
j_gene: TRBJ2-6
abundance: few
CDR3nt: TGTGCCAGCAGTTTAGGTCCGGAGGTGAACTCTGGGGCCAACGTCCTGACTTTC
CDR3aa: CASSLGPEVNSGANVLTF

d_gene: .
v_gene: TRBV12-3/TRBV12-4
j_gene: TRBJ2-3
abundance: few
CDR3nt: TGTGCCAGCAGTTTAGCCAAAACCCTAGCGTGGGCAGATACGCAGTATTTT
CDR3aa: CASSLAKTLAWADTQYF

d_gene: TRBD1
v_gene: TRBV20-1
j_gene: TRBJ1-2
abundance: .
CDR3nt: TGCAGTGCTAGTATTCGGGACAGGCCTAACTATGGCTACACCTTC
CDR3aa: CSASIRDRPNYGYTF

d_gene: .
v_gene: TRBV9
j_gene: TRBJ2-7
abundance: few
CDR3nt: TGTGCCAGCAGCGCCGCCGGGGGACCCTACGAGCAGTACTTC
CDR3aa: CASSAAGGPYEQYF

d_gene: TRBD2
v_gene: TRBV9
j_gene: TRBJ2-1
abundance: few
CDR3nt: TGTGCCAGCAGCCCTCAAGTGGCGGGGGGGCTCAATGAGCAGTTCTTC
CDR3aa: CASSPQVAGGLNEQFF

d_gene: TRBD1
v_gene: TRBV20-1
j_gene: TRBJ1-1
abundance: .
CDR3nt: TGCAGTGCTAGAGATCCCGGGACAGTCCCCGAAGCTTTCTTT
CDR3aa: CSARDPGTVPEAFF

d_gene: .
v_gene: TRBV5-1
j_gene: TRBJ1-2
abundance: once
CDR3nt: TGCGCCAGCAGCTTGGTACTCCACGATCCCTATGGCTGCACCTTC
CDR3aa: CASSLVLHDPYGCTF